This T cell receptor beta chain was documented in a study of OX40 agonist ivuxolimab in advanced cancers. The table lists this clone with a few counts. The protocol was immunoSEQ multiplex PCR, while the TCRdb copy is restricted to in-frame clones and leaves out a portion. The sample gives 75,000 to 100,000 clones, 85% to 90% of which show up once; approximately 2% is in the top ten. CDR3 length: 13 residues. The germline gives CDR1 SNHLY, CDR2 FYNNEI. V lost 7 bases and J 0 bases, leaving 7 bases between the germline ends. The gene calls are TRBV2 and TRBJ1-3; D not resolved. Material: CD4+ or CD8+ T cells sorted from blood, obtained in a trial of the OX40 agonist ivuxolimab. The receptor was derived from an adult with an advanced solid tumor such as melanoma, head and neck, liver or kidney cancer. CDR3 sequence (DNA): TGTGCCAGCATCTCAGGCTCTGGAAACACCATATATTTT. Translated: CASISGSGNTIYF. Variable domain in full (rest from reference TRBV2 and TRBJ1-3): EPEVTQTPSHQVTQMGQEVILRCVPISNHLYFYWYRQILGQKVEFLVSFYNNEISEKSEIFDDQFSVERPDGSNFTLKIRSTKLEDSAMYFCASISGSGNTIYFGEGSWLTVV.